The clone carrying this T cell receptor (beta chain) was recorded at least ten times. Amplification targeted TCR beta CDR3 regions from RNA transcripts. The HTBI set primed first-round TCR CDR3 RT-PCR. TCRdb analysed the multiplex PCR reads with MiXCR anew, one entry per CDR3 protein. This repertoire shows around 350,000 distinct CDR3 sequences, about 20% found once; its top ten account for about 3.7%. The data stem from a study of T cells in Graves' hyperthyroidism and ophthalmopathy. The CDR3 consists of 16 residues. Trimming pared 3 bases from V and 8 bases from J, leaving 22 bases between. CDR1 and CDR2 from the germline V gene are MDHEN and SYDVKM.

V usage is TRBV28 and J usage is TRBJ1-2, with a tentative D call TRBD1 (5 bases). The receptor's source is a woman aged 18-35 years with Graves' hyperthyroidism. The sequenced sample consisted of blood. CDR3 sequence (DNA): TGTGCCAGCAGTTTGAGGGACCGTTATTCTACGGGGGGCTACACCTTC. It specifies CASSLRDRYSTGGYTF.